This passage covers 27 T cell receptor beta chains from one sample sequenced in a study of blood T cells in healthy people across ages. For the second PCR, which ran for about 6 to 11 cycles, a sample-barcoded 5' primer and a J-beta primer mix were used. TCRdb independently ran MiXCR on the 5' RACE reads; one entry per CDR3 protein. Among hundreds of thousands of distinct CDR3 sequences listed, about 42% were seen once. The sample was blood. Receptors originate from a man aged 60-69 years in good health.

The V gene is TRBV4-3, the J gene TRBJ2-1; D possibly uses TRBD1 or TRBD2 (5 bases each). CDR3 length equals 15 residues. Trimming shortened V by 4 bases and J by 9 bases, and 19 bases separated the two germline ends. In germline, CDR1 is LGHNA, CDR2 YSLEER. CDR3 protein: CASSRDQPGWGEQFF. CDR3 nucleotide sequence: TGCGCCAGCAGCCGGGACCAGCCCGGTTGGGGTGAGCAGTTCTTC.

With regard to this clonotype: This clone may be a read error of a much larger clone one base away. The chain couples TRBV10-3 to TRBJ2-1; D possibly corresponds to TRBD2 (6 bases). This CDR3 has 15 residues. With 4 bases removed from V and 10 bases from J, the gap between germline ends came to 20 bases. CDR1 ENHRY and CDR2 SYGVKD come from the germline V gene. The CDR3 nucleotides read TGTGCCATCAGTGGACGGAACGGGCGGGGTAGGGAGCAGTTCTTC. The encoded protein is CAISGRNGRGREQFF.

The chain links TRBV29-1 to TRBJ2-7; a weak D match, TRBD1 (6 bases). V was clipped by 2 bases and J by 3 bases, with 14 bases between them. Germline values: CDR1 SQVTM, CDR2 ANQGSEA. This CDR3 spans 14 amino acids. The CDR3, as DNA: TGCAGCGTTGAACCGGGACATGGGGACTACGAGCAGTACTTC. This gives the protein CSVEPGHGDYEQYF.

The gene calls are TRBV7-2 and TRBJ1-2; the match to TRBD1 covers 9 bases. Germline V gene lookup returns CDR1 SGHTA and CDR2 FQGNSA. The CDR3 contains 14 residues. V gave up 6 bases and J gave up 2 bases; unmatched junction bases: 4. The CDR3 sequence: CASREDRGNYGYTF. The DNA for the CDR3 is TGTGCCAGCAGAGAGGACAGGGGCAACTATGGCTACACCTTC.

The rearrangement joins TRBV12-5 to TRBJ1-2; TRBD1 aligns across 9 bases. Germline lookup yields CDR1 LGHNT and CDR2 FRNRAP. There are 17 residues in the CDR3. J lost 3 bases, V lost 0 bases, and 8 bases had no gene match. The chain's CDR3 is CASGLVQPGQGHYGYTF. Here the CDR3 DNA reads TGTGCTAGTGGTTTGGTACAACCGGGACAGGGCCACTATGGCTACACCTTC.

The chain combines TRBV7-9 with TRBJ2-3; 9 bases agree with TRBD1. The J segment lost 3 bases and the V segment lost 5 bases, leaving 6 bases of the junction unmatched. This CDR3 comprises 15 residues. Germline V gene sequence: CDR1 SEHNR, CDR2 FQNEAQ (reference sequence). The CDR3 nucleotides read TGTGCCAGCAGCGAACAGGGGGCTAGGACAGATACGCAGTATTTT. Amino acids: CASSEQGARTDTQYF.

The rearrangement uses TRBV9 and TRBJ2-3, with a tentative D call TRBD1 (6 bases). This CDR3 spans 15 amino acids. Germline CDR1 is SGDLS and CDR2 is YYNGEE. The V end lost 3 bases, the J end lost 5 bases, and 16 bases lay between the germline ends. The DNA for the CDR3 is TGTGCCAGCAGCGGCGAATCAACAGGGTTAGATACGCAGTATTTT. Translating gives CASSGESTGLDTQYF.

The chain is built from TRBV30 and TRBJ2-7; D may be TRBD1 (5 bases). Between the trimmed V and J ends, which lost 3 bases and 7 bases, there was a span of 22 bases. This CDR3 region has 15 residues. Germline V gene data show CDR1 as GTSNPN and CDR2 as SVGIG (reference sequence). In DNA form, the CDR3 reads TGTGCCTGGAGCCCCCCGCCAGGGCTCTACAATGAGCAGTACTTC. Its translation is CAWSPPPGLYNEQYF.

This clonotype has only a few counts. The CDR3 sequence is CASGSGTSTDTQYF. The CDR3 DNA reads as TGTGCTAGTGGTTCCGGGACTAGCACAGATACGCAGTATTTT. This rearrangement joins TRBV12-5 to TRBJ2-3, with TRBD2 as a possible D gene (6 bases). Trimming took 4 bases from V and 0 from J, leaving 8 bases between them. Germline CDR1 and CDR2: LGHNT and FRNRAP. The CDR3 is 14 residues long.

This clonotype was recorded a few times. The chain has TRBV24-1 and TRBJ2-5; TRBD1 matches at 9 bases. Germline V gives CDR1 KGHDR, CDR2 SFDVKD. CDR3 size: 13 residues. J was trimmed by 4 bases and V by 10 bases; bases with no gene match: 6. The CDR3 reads CATEDRGGETQYF. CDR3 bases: TGTGCCACTGAAGACAGGGGGGGAGAGACCCAGTACTTC.

CDR3 nucleotides: TGTGCCAGCAGCTCAGTGGCTAGCGGGAACAATGAGCAGTTCTTC. Protein product: CASSSVASGNNEQFF. The chain carries TRBV7-2 and TRBJ2-1; TRBD2 matches at 9 bases. From germline, CDR1 is SGHTA and CDR2 FQGNSA. Trimming cost V 4 bases and J 5 bases; bases outside gene matches: 6. This CDR3 has 15 amino acids.

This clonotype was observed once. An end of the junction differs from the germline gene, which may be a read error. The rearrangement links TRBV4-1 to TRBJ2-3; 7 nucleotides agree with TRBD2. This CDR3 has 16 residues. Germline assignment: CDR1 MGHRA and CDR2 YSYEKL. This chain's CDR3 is CASSQDLAGETETQYF. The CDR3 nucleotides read TGCGCCAGCAGCCAAGATCTGGCGGGGGAAACAGAGACGCAGTATTTT.

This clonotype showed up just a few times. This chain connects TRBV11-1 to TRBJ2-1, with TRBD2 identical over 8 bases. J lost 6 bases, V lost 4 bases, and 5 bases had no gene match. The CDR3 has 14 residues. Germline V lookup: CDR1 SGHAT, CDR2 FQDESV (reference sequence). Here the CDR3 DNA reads TGTGCCAGCAGCTCCCACGGGACTAGCAATGAGCAGTTCTTC. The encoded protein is CASSSHGTSNEQFF.

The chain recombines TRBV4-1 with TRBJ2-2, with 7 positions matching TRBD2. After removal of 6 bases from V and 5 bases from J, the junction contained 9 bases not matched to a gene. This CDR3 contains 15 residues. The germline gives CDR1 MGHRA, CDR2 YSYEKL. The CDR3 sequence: CASSISGVNTGELFF. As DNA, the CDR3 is TGCGCCAGCAGTATAAGCGGGGTTAATACCGGGGAGCTGTTTTTT.

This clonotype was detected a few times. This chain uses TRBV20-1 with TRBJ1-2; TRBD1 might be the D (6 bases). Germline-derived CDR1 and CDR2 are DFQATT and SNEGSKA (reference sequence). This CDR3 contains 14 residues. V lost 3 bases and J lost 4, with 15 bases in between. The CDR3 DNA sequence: TGCAGTGCTAGTGGCGGGGGCAGTTTCTATGGCTACACCTTC. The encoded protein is CSASGGGSFYGYTF.

CDR3 sequence: CASSSPGSNNEQFF. The CDR3 bases are TGTGCCAGCAGCTCCCCCGGGTCTAACAATGAGCAGTTCTTC. V and J are TRBV7-3 and TRBJ2-1; D call uncertain. CDR3 length: 14 residues. Trimming cost V 4 bases and J 5 bases, with 12 bases left between them. Germline V gene lookup returns CDR1 SGHTA and CDR2 FQGTGA.

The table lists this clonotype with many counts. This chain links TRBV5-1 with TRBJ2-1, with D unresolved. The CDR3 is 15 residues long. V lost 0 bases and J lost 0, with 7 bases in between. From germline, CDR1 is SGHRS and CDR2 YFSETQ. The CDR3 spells CASSLDRYSYNEQFF. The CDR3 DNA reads TGCGCCAGCAGCTTGGACAGATACTCCTACAATGAGCAGTTCTTC.

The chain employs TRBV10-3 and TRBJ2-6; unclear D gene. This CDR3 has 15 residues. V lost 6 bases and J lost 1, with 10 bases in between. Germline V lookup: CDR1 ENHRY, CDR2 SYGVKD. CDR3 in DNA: TGTGCCATCAGGGGCGATGGTTCTGGGGCCAACGTCCTGACTTTC. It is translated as CAIRGDGSGANVLTF.

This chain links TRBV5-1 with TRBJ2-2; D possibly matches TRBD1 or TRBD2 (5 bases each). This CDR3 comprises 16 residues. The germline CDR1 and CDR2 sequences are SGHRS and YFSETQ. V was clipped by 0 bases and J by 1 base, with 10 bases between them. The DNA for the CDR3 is TGCGCCAGCAGCTTGGTGCCAGGGAGGAACACCGGGGAGCTGTTTTTT. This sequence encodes CASSLVPGRNTGELFF.

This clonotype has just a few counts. DNA for the CDR3: TGTGCCACCAGCAGAGGAGGCACCGAGCTGGGCTATGGCTACACCTTC. Translated: CATSRGGTELGYGYTF. The chain combines TRBV15 with TRBJ1-2; the D is unclear. The germline V gene encodes CDR1 LNHNV and CDR2 YYDKDF (reference sequence). V was clipped by 1 base and J by 4 bases, with 16 bases between them. The CDR3 contains 16 residues.

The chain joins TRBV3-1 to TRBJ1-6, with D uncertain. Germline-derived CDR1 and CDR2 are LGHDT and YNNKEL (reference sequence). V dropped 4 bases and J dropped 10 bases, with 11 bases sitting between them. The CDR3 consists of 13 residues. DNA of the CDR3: TGTGCCAGCAGCCCAAGTCAGGACTCACCCCTCCACTTT. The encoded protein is CASSPSQDSPLHF.

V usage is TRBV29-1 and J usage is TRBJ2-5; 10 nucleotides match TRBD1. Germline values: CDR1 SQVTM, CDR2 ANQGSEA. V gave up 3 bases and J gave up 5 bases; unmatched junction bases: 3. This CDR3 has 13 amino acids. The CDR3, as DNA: TGCAGCGTTGATCGGACAGGGGGGGAGACCCAGTACTTC. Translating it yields CSVDRTGGETQYF.

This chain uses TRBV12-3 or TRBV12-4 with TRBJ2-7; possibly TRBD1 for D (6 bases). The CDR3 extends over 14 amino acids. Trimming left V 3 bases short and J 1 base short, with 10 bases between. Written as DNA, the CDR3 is TGTGCCAGCAGTTTTTCACAGGGTTCCTACGAGCAGTACTTC. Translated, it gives CASSFSQGSYEQYF.

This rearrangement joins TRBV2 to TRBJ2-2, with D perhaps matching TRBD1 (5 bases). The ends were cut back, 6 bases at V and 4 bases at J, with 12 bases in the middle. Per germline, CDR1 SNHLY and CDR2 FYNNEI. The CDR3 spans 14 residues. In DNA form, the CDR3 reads TGTGCCAGCAGGCTTAGGGGTACCACCGGGGAGCTGTTTTTT. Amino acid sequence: CASRLRGTTGELFF.

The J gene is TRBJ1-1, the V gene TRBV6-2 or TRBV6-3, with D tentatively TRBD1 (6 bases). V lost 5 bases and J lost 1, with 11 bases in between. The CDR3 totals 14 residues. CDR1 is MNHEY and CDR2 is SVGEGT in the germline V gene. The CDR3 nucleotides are TGTGCCAGCAGTGCCAGGGGTCAGAACACTGAAGCTTTCTTT. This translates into CASSARGQNTEAFF.

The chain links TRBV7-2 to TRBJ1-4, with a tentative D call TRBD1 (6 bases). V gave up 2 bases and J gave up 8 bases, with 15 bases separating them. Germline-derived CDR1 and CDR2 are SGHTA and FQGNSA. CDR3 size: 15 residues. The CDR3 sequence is CASSLSGKGEEKLFF. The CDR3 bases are TGTGCCAGCAGCTTAAGCGGAAAGGGGGAGGAAAAACTGTTTTTT.

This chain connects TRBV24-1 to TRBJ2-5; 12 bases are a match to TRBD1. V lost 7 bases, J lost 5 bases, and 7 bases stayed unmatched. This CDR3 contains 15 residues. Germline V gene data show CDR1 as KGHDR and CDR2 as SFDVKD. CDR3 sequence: CATRAGTGGLETQYF. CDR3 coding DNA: TGTGCCACCAGGGCCGGGACAGGGGGCCTTGAGACCCAGTACTTC.